This record covers a single TCR beta chain. The antigen remains unidentified. The data belong to a study of cytomegalovirus exposure and HLA in healthy donors. Study-level findings and limits: The study put 150 to 200 TCR beta chains on its list as cytomegalovirus-associated.

PCR was performed using 60 Vbeta and 13 Jbeta primers. Assay used: immunoSEQ multiplex PCR; TCRdb lists only in-frame clones, some missing. The sample has about 59,000 clones; about four fifths are singletons. At the time of sampling, donors were nominally healthy, though unrecorded immune exposures were likely. The receptor was derived from a woman in her thirties or forties in good health and CMV-seronegative. The sample taken for sequencing was PBMCs.

CDR3 DNA sequence: TGCGCCAGCAGTCAATCTGGCACCAGAGGCGGACAGAGCTCCTACGAGCAGTACTTC. Amino acid sequence: CASSQSGTRGGQSSYEQYF. The J gene is TRBJ2-7, the V gene TRBV23-1; weak D call: TRBD1 (6 bases). TRBV23-1 is known as an ORF, though its function is uncertain. V was clipped by 0 bases and J by 0 bases, with 21 bases between them. The CDR3 spans 19 residues.